This T cell receptor beta chain originates from a study of shared clonotypes between healthy human individuals. Points from the study as a whole: Sequencing depth was predicted to influence how clonotypes are shared among donors.

Some clones are missing from TCRdb's copy, which holds only in-frame ones; the method was immunoSEQ multiplex PCR. The table shows 550,000 to 800,000 clones, with roughly 70% occurring only once. From germline, CDR1 is SGHDT and CDR2 YYEEEE. The CDR3 covers 11 residues. Trimming removed 5 bases at V and 8 bases at J, with 8 bases between. Turning to this clone: No antigen is known for it.

This rearrangement joins TRBV5-6 to TRBJ2-1, with a tentative D call TRBD1 (6 bases). This receptor was obtained from a woman aged 30 to 39 in good health. The sequencing input was memory CD4+ T cells sorted from blood. Subset reported: CD45RA-negative fraction. The CDR3 DNA follows: TGTGCCAGCAGAAGGGGGTATGAGCAGTTCTTC. Translated: CASRRGYEQFF.